Shown below are 4 T cell receptor beta chains from a single sample sequenced in a study of T cells in Graves' hyperthyroidism and ophthalmopathy. RNA transcripts were the template for amplifying TCR beta CDR3 regions. The HTBI set primed first-round TCR CDR3 RT-PCR. TCRdb ran MiXCR on the multiplex PCR reads and lists one entry per CDR3 protein. Among approximately 400,000 distinct CDR3 sequences listed, 15% to 19% were seen once. Sequencing used blood. These receptors all stem from a young woman with Graves' hyperthyroidism.

This clonotype was observed many times. V usage is TRBV18 and J usage is TRBJ2-1; either TRBD1 or TRBD2 may fit D (5 bases each). Germline CDR1 KGHSH, CDR2 LQKENI. V gave up 1 base and J gave up 5 bases, with 9 bases separating them. There are 14 residues in the CDR3. CDR3 residues: CASSPRDQHNEQFF. CDR3 DNA: TGTGCCAGCTCACCACGGGACCAGCACAATGAGCAGTTCTTC.

The rearrangement joins TRBV12-3 or TRBV12-4 to TRBJ1-5, with 10 bases matching TRBD1. With V trimmed by 7 bases and J by 2 bases, 5 bases remained unmatched. This CDR3 region has 15 residues. The CDR3 region has the DNA TGTGCCAGCACGACAGGGGGCAGGGGCAATCAGCCCCAGCATTTT. Translation gives CASTTGGRGNQPQHF.

This clonotype was observed at least ten times. CDR3 nucleotides: TGTGCCTGGAGCCGACAGGGGGATCAGCCCCAGCATTTT. Its protein is CAWSRQGDQPQHF. V gene TRBV30 combines with J gene TRBJ1-5; 9 bases agree with TRBD1. Germline V gene sequence: CDR1 GTSNPN, CDR2 SVGIG (reference sequence). Trimming cost V 3 bases and J 5 bases; bases outside gene matches: 2. The CDR3 length is 13 residues.

This clonotype was seen at least ten times. This sequence joins TRBV7-8 and TRBJ2-3, with 7 bases aligning to TRBD2. Germline V gives CDR1 SGHVS, CDR2 FQNEAQ. V shed 3 bases, J shed 2 bases, and the junction held 2 bases outside the gene matches. The CDR3 contains 14 residues. The CDR3 DNA sequence: TGTGCCAGCAGCTTGGGGGGGTTCACAGATACGCAGTATTTT. Amino acid sequence: CASSLGGFTDTQYF.